Shown below are 22 T cell receptor beta chains from a single sample sequenced in a study of control samples from healthy donors and cancer patients (TCRdb year 2020). Library method: the immunoSEQ multiplex PCR assay. TCRdb provides this immuneACCESS table in a form limited to in-frame rearrangements. Some clones are lacking; in checked studies, under half of them reflect an unresolved V gene, and why the rest are absent is not known. This sample gives 50,000 to 65,000 clones in total; under 95% of them show up just once. About 0.99% of the sample is held by the ten biggest clonotypes. Sequenced sample: PBMCs. These receptors were collected from a man under 40 with colorectal cancer.

The chain is built from TRBV5-6 and TRBJ1-1; TRBD1 is a possible D gene (5 bases). V lost 0 bases and J 11 bases, leaving 11 bases between the germline ends. The germline V gene encodes CDR1 SGHDT and CDR2 YYEEEE. The CDR3 has 12 residues. This CDR3 reads CASSLGGLYAFF. CDR3 coding DNA: TGTGCCAGCAGCTTGGGGGGACTGTATGCTTTCTTT.

This clone was seen once. The gene calls are TRBV6-2 or TRBV6-3 and TRBJ1-1; D not certain. CDR3 size: 14 residues. V was clipped by 6 bases and J by 2 bases, with 13 bases between them. The germline gives CDR1 MNHEY, CDR2 SVGEGT. CDR3 in amino acids: CASSPPRINTEAFF. CDR3 bases: TGTGCCAGCAGCCCCCCCCGGATAAACACTGAAGCTTTCTTT.

This chain joins TRBV5-6 and TRBJ2-3, with TRBD1 identical over 10 bases. Germline assignment: CDR1 SGHDT and CDR2 YYEEEE. This CDR3 is built from 19 residues. Trimming removed 3 bases from V and 2 bases from J; junction bases left unmatched: 15. The CDR3 protein is CASSWGTGEHGGHTDTQYF. The CDR3 region has the DNA TGTGCCAGCAGCTGGGGGACAGGGGAGCACGGGGGGCACACAGATACGCAGTATTTT.

V and J are TRBV5-1 and TRBJ2-5, with D maybe TRBD1 (6 bases). Germline V gene data show CDR1 as SGHRS and CDR2 as YFSETQ. Trimming took off 1 base at V and 5 bases at J, with 6 bases between the two ends. This CDR3 is built from 12 residues. The chain's CDR3 is CASSLRGETQYF. The CDR3 DNA reads TGCGCCAGCAGCTTGAGGGGGGAGACCCAGTACTTC.

This clone was observed a single time. V gene TRBV10-3 combines with J gene TRBJ1-1; D might be TRBD1 (6 bases). Germline lookup yields CDR1 ENHRY and CDR2 SYGVKD. Trimming cost V 0 bases and J 2 bases, with 13 bases left between them. The CDR3 contains 16 residues. The CDR3 protein is CAISESVARGNTEAFF. The CDR3, as DNA: TGTGCCATCAGTGAGTCCGTGGCCAGGGGAAACACTGAAGCTTTCTTT.

The rearrangement joins TRBV6-2 or TRBV6-3 to TRBJ2-3, with 12 bases matching TRBD1. The CDR3 has 18 amino acids. V dropped 2 bases and J dropped 3; count of bases not matched to a gene: 9. Per the germline V gene, CDR1 is MNHEY and CDR2 is SVGEGT. DNA of the CDR3: TGTGCCAGCAGTTACCCCCTGGGGACAGGGGGCTTGACAGATACGCAGTATTTT. Translated, it gives CASSYPLGTGGLTDTQYF.

This sequence joins TRBV19 and TRBJ2-2; the match to TRBD1 covers 7 bases. Germline V gene data show CDR1 as LNHDA and CDR2 as SQIVND (reference sequence). The CDR3 runs to 14 residues. The junction had 4 bases not matched to a gene; V was cut back by 4 bases and J by 5 bases. For the CDR3, the DNA is TGTGCCAGTAGTAGCCAGGGGGATACCGGGGAGCTGTTTTTT. It specifies CASSSQGDTGELFF.

The chain carries TRBV6-5 and TRBJ1-2, with a possible D match to TRBD1 (5 bases). CDR1 MNHEY and CDR2 SVGAGI come from the germline V gene. The CDR3 is 13 residues long. Trimming took off 6 bases at V and 2 bases at J, with 10 bases between the two ends. The CDR3 nucleotides are TGTGCCAGCAGAGGGGACGTGAACTATGGCTACACCTTC. Its translation: CASRGDVNYGYTF.

The chain uses TRBV6-5 and TRBJ1-4; D call uncertain. V was cut by 8 bases and J by 6 bases, with 16 bases left in between. The CDR3 has 14 residues. The germline gives CDR1 MNHEY, CDR2 SVGAGI. The CDR3 is CASREWGGHEKLFF. The DNA of the CDR3 is TGTGCCAGCCGGGAGTGGGGAGGTCATGAAAAACTGTTTTTT.

This sequence joins TRBV4-3 and TRBJ1-2, with TRBD1 matching 7 bases. Trimming took 2 bases from V and 5 from J; bases not matched to a gene: 8. The germline CDR1 and CDR2 sequences are LGHNA and YSLEER. The CDR3 contains 15 residues. The DNA for the CDR3 is TGCGCCAGCAGCCAATCTACAGGGGAAGGGTATGGCTACACCTTC. Protein: CASSQSTGEGYGYTF.

The chain is built from TRBV3-1 (or the pseudogene TRBV3-2) and TRBJ1-4; maybe TRBD1 (6 bases). This CDR3 contains 17 residues. V gave up 6 bases and J gave up 0 bases, with 17 bases separating them. Germline V gene lookup returns CDR1 LGHDT and CDR2 YNNKEL (reference sequence). The CDR3 DNA is TGTGCCAGCAGTCCAAGGGGGATGGTTGCAACTAATGAAAAACTGTTTTTT. This gives the protein CASSPRGMVATNEKLFF.

This sequence joins TRBV15 and TRBJ2-1; 8 positions match TRBD1. V shed 0 bases and J 15 bases; nucleotides not matched to a gene: 10. CDR3 length: 14 amino acids. Germline V gene data show CDR1 as LNHNV and CDR2 as YYDKDF (reference sequence). The CDR3 DNA follows: TGTGCCACCAGCAGAGATTTAGGACAGGGTCAAATGTTCTTC. Translated, it gives CATSRDLGQGQMFF.

The genes are TRBV5-5 and TRBJ1-5, with 8 bases matching TRBD1. Germline V gene lookup returns CDR1 SGHKS and CDR2 YYEKEE (reference sequence). The CDR3 covers 15 residues. V dropped 0 bases and J dropped 7; count of bases not matched to a gene: 6. The CDR3 sequence: CASSLAGGGWQPQHF. Here the CDR3 DNA reads TGTGCCAGCAGCTTGGCAGGGGGCGGGTGGCAGCCCCAGCATTTT.

The chain uses TRBV19 and TRBJ2-3; no reliable D call. Germline CDR1 reads LNHDA; CDR2 reads SQIVND (reference sequence). This CDR3 has 13 amino acids. V was pared by 7 bases and J by 8 bases, with 16 bases between. The CDR3, as DNA: TGTGCCAGTATCGGAGAAGTGGAGAGTACGCAGTATTTT. Translation gives CASIGEVESTQYF.

The chain combines TRBV12-3 or TRBV12-4 with TRBJ1-5; perhaps TRBD1 as D (5 bases). The CDR3 runs 12 residues. Trimming took off 7 bases at V and 2 bases at J, with 6 bases between the two ends. DNA for the CDR3: TGTGCCAGCACCAGGGGCAATCAGCCCCAGCATTTT. Its translation is CASTRGNQPQHF.

The rearrangement joins TRBV27 to TRBJ2-3; no definite D call. This CDR3 has 13 amino acids. Per germline, CDR1 MNHEY and CDR2 SMNVEV (reference sequence). Trimming shortened V by 2 bases and J by 2 bases, and 5 bases separated the two germline ends. The DNA for the CDR3 is TGTGCCAGCAGTTTAGGAGACACAGATACGCAGTATTTT. It codes for CASSLGDTDTQYF.

This clone was found once. The chain has TRBV19 and TRBJ2-2; the D gene is possibly TRBD2 (7 bases). The V end lost 6 bases, the J end lost 7 bases, and 18 bases lay between the germline ends. Germline V lookup: CDR1 LNHDA, CDR2 SQIVND (reference sequence). This CDR3 contains 15 residues. In DNA, the CDR3 is TGTGCCAGTAGCCCACTGGGGGGGGCGAGCGGGGAGCTGTTTTTT. Translating it yields CASSPLGGASGELFF.

This chain uses TRBV18 with TRBJ1-2, with D possibly TRBD1 on 5 matching bases. Germline V gives CDR1 KGHSH, CDR2 LQKENI. This CDR3 is built from 17 residues. V was cut by 2 bases and J by 1 base, with 17 bases left in between. Written as DNA, the CDR3 is TGTGCCAGCTCACCAAGGACAAGTTCTGGGGGTAACTATGGCTACACCTTC. Protein sequence: CASSPRTSSGGNYGYTF.

The V call is TRBV5-1, the J call TRBJ1-2; D is undetermined. Germline CDR1 and CDR2: SGHRS and YFSETQ. CDR3 length: 14 residues. V was pared by 4 bases and J by 5 bases, with 15 bases between. CDR3 amino acids: CASSTGPEGYGYTF. The CDR3 nucleotides are TGCGCCAGCAGCACCGGGCCCGAAGGGTATGGCTACACCTTC.

The genes are TRBV24-1 and TRBJ1-5, with a weak D call TRBD1 (6 bases). V was shortened by 2 bases and J by 1 base, with 17 bases between the two germline ends. The CDR3 covers 18 residues. Germline CDR1 and CDR2: KGHDR and SFDVKD. The CDR3 DNA sequence: TGTGCCACCAGTGATTGGGGGGCGGAAGGAAAAAGCAATCAGCCCCAGCATTTT. It is translated as CATSDWGAEGKSNQPQHF.

This chain uses TRBV10-3 with TRBJ2-2; 7 nucleotides agree with TRBD1. The germline V gene encodes CDR1 ENHRY and CDR2 SYGVKD. This CDR3 comprises 12 residues. Losses at the gene ends were 10 bases for V and 7 bases for J; bases not matched to a gene: 6. The CDR3 here is CATVTGNGELFF. The CDR3 DNA reads TGTGCCACGGTGACAGGGAACGGGGAGCTGTTTTTT.

V and J are TRBV19 and TRBJ1-5; 10 bases match TRBD1. Germline CDR1 reads LNHDA; CDR2 reads SQIVND (reference sequence). J gave up 0 bases and V 2 bases, and 10 bases lay outside the gene matches. This CDR3 region has 19 residues. The CDR3 loop reads CASSIRRQGASYSNQPQHF. The CDR3 bases are TGTGCCAGTAGTATAAGACGACAGGGGGCCTCCTATAGCAATCAGCCCCAGCATTTT.